Below are 28 T cell receptor beta chains sequenced from a single sample in a study of blood T cell repertoires in COVID-19. The repertoire was sequenced with immunoSEQ multiplex PCR; TCRdb's copy has only in-frame clones and lacks some. The sample has fewer than 85,000 clones; over 65% are singletons. Sequences were obtained from peripheral blood. The origin of the receptors is an older woman with acute or convalescent COVID-19.

The V and J genes are TRBV24-1 and TRBJ1-1, with TRBD1 matching 9 bases. The CDR3 has 14 residues. In germline, CDR1 is KGHDR, CDR2 SFDVKD. Losses at the gene ends were 7 bases for V and 6 bases for J; bases not matched to a gene: 8. CDR3 DNA: TGTGCCACCAGCTCGACAGGGGGTAACGCTGAAGCTTTCTTT. Its translation: CATSSTGGNAEAFF.

The chain links TRBV5-1 to TRBJ1-1; D remains ambiguous. The CDR3 is made up of 14 amino acids. V shed 0 bases and J shed 1 base, with 7 bases lying between them. Looked up from germline, CDR1 is SGHRS and CDR2 is YFSETQ. The CDR3 sequence: CASSLEQTNTEAFF. As DNA, the CDR3 is TGCGCCAGCAGCTTGGAACAGACGAACACTGAAGCTTTCTTT.

The V gene is TRBV18, the J gene TRBJ1-2; D is ambiguous. The CDR3 is made up of 14 amino acids. V was cut by 4 bases and J by 0 bases, with 9 bases left in between. Germline CDR1 KGHSH, CDR2 LQKENI. The DNA of the CDR3 is TGTGCCAGCTCACGTGGCCCGACTAACTATGGCTACACCTTC. Its protein product is CASSRGPTNYGYTF.

This clone was picked up one time. This rearrangement joins TRBV7-2 to TRBJ1-5, with a possible D match to TRBD1 (5 bases). Per germline, CDR1 SGHTA and CDR2 FQGNSA. CDR3 length equals 16 residues. The ends were cut back, 0 bases at V and 5 bases at J, with 14 bases in the middle. The CDR3 loop is CASSLAGWQGYQPQHF. CDR3 DNA: TGTGCCAGCAGCTTAGCAGGGTGGCAGGGTTATCAGCCCCAGCATTTT.

The chain carries TRBV14 and TRBJ1-1; TRBD1 matches at 7 bases. This CDR3 has 13 residues. In germline, CDR1 is SGHDN, CDR2 FVKESK. J lost 3 bases, V lost 3 bases, and 1 base had no gene match. This chain's CDR3 is CASSQGQYTEAFF. The CDR3, as DNA: TGTGCCAGCAGCCAGGGACAGTACACTGAAGCTTTCTTT.

The chain has TRBV19 and TRBJ2-2; D unresolved. V was pared by 7 bases and J by 6 bases, with 6 bases between. In germline, CDR1 is LNHDA, CDR2 SQIVND (reference sequence). The CDR3 is 11 amino acids. CDR3 sequence reads: CASKLAGELFF. The CDR3 DNA reads TGTGCCAGTAAATTAGCCGGGGAGCTGTTTTTT.

The chain is built from TRBV2 and TRBJ2-1; TRBD2 is a possible D gene (6 bases). CDR1 is SNHLY and CDR2 is FYNNEI in the germline V gene. Trimming removed 10 bases from V and 2 bases from J, with 12 bases in between. The CDR3 covers 13 residues. CDR3 sequence: CATGLETYNEQFF. Here the CDR3 DNA reads TGTGCCACGGGACTGGAAACCTACAATGAGCAGTTCTTC.

The chain couples TRBV5-4 to TRBJ1-1, with 7 bases fitting TRBD1. The germline V gene has CDR1 SGHNT and CDR2 YYREEE (reference sequence). The CDR3 has 13 residues. The ends lost 4 bases at V and 10 bases at J; junction bases unmatched: 10. As DNA, the CDR3 is TGTGCCAGCAGCCCTACGGGACAGCCAGGAGCTTTCTTT. Translating gives CASSPTGQPGAFF.

This rearrangement joins TRBV9 to TRBJ2-1, with TRBD1 identical over 9 bases. Germline V gene lookup returns CDR1 SGDLS and CDR2 YYNGEE. The CDR3 extends over 16 amino acids. Trimming cost V 4 bases and J 7 bases; bases outside gene matches: 12. The CDR3 is CASSHRRDRAGNEQFF. The CDR3 nucleotides read TGTGCCAGCAGCCACCGCCGGGACAGGGCGGGGAATGAGCAGTTCTTC.

This chain connects TRBV7-8 to TRBJ2-1; TRBD2 matches at 12 bases. The length of the CDR3 is 15 residues. Germline-derived CDR1 and CDR2 are SGHVS and FQNEAQ. Unmatched junction bases numbered 0, after V lost 2 bases and J lost 4 bases. The CDR3 is CASSLLAGGYNEQFF. The DNA for the CDR3 is TGTGCCAGCAGCTTACTAGCGGGGGGGTACAATGAGCAGTTCTTC.

The V gene is TRBV28, the J gene TRBJ1-1; possible D gene TRBD1, 5 bases. V lost 10 bases, J lost 0 bases, and 18 bases lay in between. This CDR3 region has 15 residues. Germline CDR1 is MDHEN and CDR2 is SYDVKM. CDR3 in amino acids: CATSFPTGLNTEAFF. The CDR3 region has the DNA TGTGCCACCTCATTCCCCACAGGCCTGAACACTGAAGCTTTCTTT. The full variable domain, completed using reference TRBV28 and TRBJ1-1, is DVKVTQSSRYLVKRTGEKVFLECVQDMDHENMFWYRQDPGLGLRLIYFSYDVKMKEKGDIPEGYSVSREKKERFSLILESASTNQTSMYLCATSFPTGLNTEAFFGQGTRLTVV.

V usage is TRBV2 and J usage is TRBJ2-7; D is uncertain. Trimming removed 7 bases at V and 2 bases at J, with 15 bases between. This CDR3 region has 14 residues. CDR1 is SNHLY, CDR2 FYNNEI, per germline. CDR3 amino acids: CASKYLGTPYEQYF. CDR3 bases: TGTGCCAGCAAATACTTGGGCACTCCCTACGAGCAGTACTTC.

The chain couples TRBV15 to TRBJ1-3, with D uncertain. V lost 0 bases and J 2 bases, leaving 8 bases between the germline ends. Per the germline V gene, CDR1 is LNHNV and CDR2 is YYDKDF (reference sequence). This CDR3 is built from 15 residues. The DNA for the CDR3 is TGTGCCACCAGCAGAGATCCACTAACTGGAAACACCATATATTTT. This encodes CATSRDPLTGNTIYF.

The chain joins TRBV6-5 to TRBJ1-2; 8 nucleotides agree with TRBD1. With V trimmed by 6 bases and J by 5 bases, 2 bases remained unmatched. This CDR3 is 12 amino acids long. Germline CDR1 is MNHEY and CDR2 is SVGAGI. CDR3 amino acids: CASRRDRYGYTF. The CDR3 coding sequence is TGTGCCAGCAGAAGGGACAGGTATGGCTACACCTTC.

This chain links TRBV7-8 with TRBJ2-5, with 14 bases that match TRBD2. V was pared by 0 bases and J by 5 bases, with 14 bases of the junction left unmatched. Germline CDR1 SGHVS, CDR2 FQNEAQ. This CDR3 is built from 20 residues. CDR3 region: CASSLARTSGRSGNDETQYF. DNA for the CDR3: TGTGCCAGCAGCTTAGCTCGGACTAGCGGGAGGTCGGGCAATGATGAGACCCAGTACTTC.

This clone has a single count. V is TRBV28 and J is TRBJ1-1; TRBD1 matches at 7 bases. The CDR3 extends over 13 amino acids. V shed 7 bases, J shed 6 bases, and the junction held 8 bases outside the gene matches. Per the germline V gene, CDR1 is MDHEN and CDR2 is SYDVKM. In DNA, the CDR3 is TGTGCCAGCACACGTAGGGGGCGATCTGAAGCTTTCTTT. This encodes CASTRRGRSEAFF.

The rearrangement uses TRBV2 and TRBJ1-5; D is perhaps TRBD1 (5 bases). Trimming took 4 bases from V and 4 from J, leaving 11 bases between them. CDR1 is SNHLY, CDR2 FYNNEI, per germline. This CDR3 comprises 14 residues. The CDR3 spells CASSGTGGNQPQHF. CDR3 sequence (DNA): TGTGCCAGCAGTGGTACAGGCGGTAATCAGCCCCAGCATTTT.

J is TRBJ1-5 and V is TRBV7-2; no definite D call. The V end lost 5 bases, the J end lost 4 bases, and 9 bases lay between the germline ends. Germline CDR1 reads SGHTA; CDR2 reads FQGNSA. This CDR3 has 13 residues. The CDR3, as DNA: TGTGCCAGCAGCATACAGAAAAATCAGCCCCAGCATTTT. Protein: CASSIQKNQPQHF.

V gene TRBV5-1 combines with J gene TRBJ2-5, with 7 bases aligning to TRBD2. There are 15 residues in the CDR3. J gave up 4 bases and V 1 base, and 7 bases lay outside the gene matches. CDR1 and CDR2 from the germline V gene are SGHRS and YFSETQ. CDR3 loop: CASSLNRLAGETQYF. The CDR3 DNA is TGCGCCAGCAGCTTGAACCGACTAGCTGGAGAGACCCAGTACTTC.

The rearrangement links TRBV7-2 to TRBJ2-5, with 10 bases identical to TRBD2. Germline lookup yields CDR1 SGHTA and CDR2 FQGNSA. The length of the CDR3 is 15 residues. Trimming at V came to 3 bases and at J to 5 bases, leaving 6 bases not matched to a gene. The CDR3 spells CASSLTSGWGETQYF. Here the CDR3 DNA reads TGTGCCAGCAGCTTGACTAGCGGGTGGGGGGAGACCCAGTACTTC. The variable domain in full, with the rest retrieved from reference TRBV7-2 and TRBJ2-5, is GAGVSQSPSNKVTEKGKDVELRCDPISGHTALYWYRQSLGQGLEFLIYFQGNSAPDKSGLPSDRFSAERTGGSVSTLTIQRTQQEDSAVYLCASSLTSGWGETQYFGPGTRLLVL.

This clone was recorded only once. The chain uses TRBV28 and TRBJ1-4, with 11 bases lining up with TRBD1. Trimming cost V 4 bases and J 8 bases; bases outside gene matches: 9. CDR1 is MDHEN, CDR2 SYDVKM, per germline. CDR3 length: 16 residues. The chain's CDR3 is CASSSPPGQGEEKLFF. The CDR3, as DNA: TGTGCCAGCAGTTCACCTCCGGGACAGGGGGAAGAAAAACTGTTTTTT.

This chain uses TRBV5-1 with TRBJ1-1; 7 nucleotides agree with TRBD1. This CDR3 comprises 13 residues. Losses at the gene ends were 6 bases for V and 6 bases for J; bases not matched to a gene: 8. Germline V gene sequence: CDR1 SGHRS, CDR2 YFSETQ. The DNA for the CDR3 is TGCGCCAGCACGCTAACAGGGACAGCTGAAGCTTTCTTT. Its protein is CASTLTGTAEAFF.

This clone was observed once. The chain employs TRBV5-1 and TRBJ2-7; D not certain. Deletions cut 0 bases from V and 7 bases from J, with 8 bases between. CDR3 length: 12 residues. Per the germline V gene, CDR1 is SGHRS and CDR2 is YFSETQ. CDR3 residues: CASSLDTVEQYF. The CDR3 coding sequence is TGCGCCAGCAGCTTGGATACGGTGGAGCAGTACTTC. Using reference TRBV5-1 and TRBJ2-7 for the parts outside the CDR3, the full variable domain is KAGVTQTPRYLIKTRGQQVTLSCSPISGHRSVSWYQQTPGQGLQFLFEYFSETQRNKGNFPGRFSGRQFSNSRSEMNVSTLELGDSALYLCASSLDTVEQYFGPGTRLTVT.

The chain is built from TRBV3-1 (or the pseudogene TRBV3-2) and TRBJ2-2; 11 nucleotides match TRBD2. CDR3 length: 20 amino acids. Germline V lookup: CDR1 LGHDT, CDR2 YNNKEL (reference sequence). Trimming at V came to 4 bases and at J to 2 bases, leaving 15 bases not matched to a gene. Written as DNA, the CDR3 is TGTGCCAGCAGCCGCCCCGAACCGACTAGCGGGAAGCCTAACACCGGGGAGCTGTTTTTT. Protein sequence: CASSRPEPTSGKPNTGELFF.

The chain couples TRBV5-1 to TRBJ2-5; D remains ambiguous. Germline V gives CDR1 SGHRS, CDR2 YFSETQ. The CDR3 runs 15 residues. Trimming removed 2 bases from V and 5 bases from J, with 16 bases in between. The CDR3 protein is CASSFLQRTGETQYF. For the CDR3, the DNA is TGCGCCAGCAGCTTTCTACAGAGAACTGGGGAGACCCAGTACTTC.

The DNA for the CDR3 is TGTGCCAGCAATAAAAGGACAGTCGATCACTATGGCTACACCTTC. As protein: CASNKRTVDHYGYTF. The chain links TRBV6-6 to TRBJ1-2; D might be TRBD1 (6 bases). The CDR3 totals 15 residues. The V end lost 7 bases, the J end lost 3 bases, and 18 bases lay between the germline ends. The germline gives CDR1 MNHNY, CDR2 SVGAGI (reference sequence).

This clone has a handful of counts. The chain uses TRBV4-2 and TRBJ1-2, with TRBD1 identical over 9 bases. The CDR3 is 14 residues long. Germline lookup yields CDR1 LGHNA and CDR2 YNFKEQ. The V and J ends lost 4 bases and 4 bases, in that order; junction bases with no gene match: 4. For the CDR3, the DNA is TGTGCCAGCAGCCCGGGACAGGGCTTCTATGGCTACACCTTC. It yields the protein CASSPGQGFYGYTF.

J is TRBJ2-1 and V is TRBV5-1; 12 bases agree with TRBD2. Losses at the gene ends were 5 bases for V and 8 bases for J; bases not matched to a gene: 14. CDR1 SGHRS and CDR2 YFSETQ come from the germline V gene. The length of the CDR3 is 17 residues. The CDR3 protein is CASSRGLAGSLFYEQFF. CDR3 in DNA: TGCGCCAGCAGTCGAGGACTAGCGGGGTCGCTTTTCTATGAGCAGTTCTTC.